The 6 T cell receptor beta chains below were found in one sample sequenced in a study of cytomegalovirus exposure and HLA in healthy donors. Data came from immunoSEQ multiplex PCR; TCRdb stores just in-frame clones and leaves some out. The top ten hold about 4.1% of the sample, which has some 73,000 clones, approximately 90% seen once. The material sequenced was PBMCs. These receptors were obtained from a woman aged 18-29 years in good health and CMV-seropositive.

CDR3 region: CASSLVQGNIQYF. The DNA for the CDR3 is TGTGCCAGCAGTTTAGTACAGGGAAACATTCAGTACTTC. The chain is built from TRBV27 and TRBJ2-4, with a tentative D call TRBD1 (6 bases). V was trimmed by 2 bases and J by 6 bases, leaving 8 bases between them. The CDR3 spans 13 residues. Germline V gene sequence: CDR1 MNHEY, CDR2 SMNVEV (reference sequence).

The V gene is TRBV7-9, the J gene TRBJ2-7, with a weak D call TRBD1 (5 bases). This CDR3 contains 12 residues. Trimming shortened V by 5 bases and J by 6 bases, and 11 bases separated the two germline ends. Looked up from germline, CDR1 is SEHNR and CDR2 is FQNEAQ (reference sequence). CDR3 protein: CASSLGQSEQYF. The CDR3 coding sequence is TGTGCCAGCAGCCTAGGACAATCCGAGCAGTACTTC. The full variable domain, with the rest looked up from reference TRBV7-9 and TRBJ2-7, is DTGVSQNPRHKITKRGQNVTFRCDPISEHNRLYWYRQTLGQGPEFLTYFQNEAQLEKSRLLSDRFSAERPKGSFSTLEIQRTEQGDSAMYLCASSLGQSEQYFGPGTRLTVT.

The J gene is TRBJ2-1, the V gene TRBV2, with a possible D match to TRBD2 (6 bases). This CDR3 is 14 amino acids long. Deletions cut 5 bases from V and 7 bases from J, with 15 bases between. Germline CDR1 SNHLY, CDR2 FYNNEI. CDR3 region: CASSRTGLLNEQFF. The CDR3 DNA is TGTGCCAGCAGTAGAACGGGACTTTTAAATGAGCAGTTCTTC.

The V and J genes are TRBV7-2 and TRBJ2-1; 11 bases map to TRBD2. This CDR3 has 17 residues. Germline values: CDR1 SGHTA, CDR2 FQGNSA. The V segment lost 3 bases and the J segment 7 bases; nucleotides outside the gene matches: 11. Written as DNA, the CDR3 is TGTGCCAGCAGCTTGAGACTAGCGGGAATAATAGCAAATGAGCAGTTCTTC. Protein product: CASSLRLAGIIANEQFF.

The genes are TRBV19 and TRBJ1-5, with 9 bases aligning to TRBD1. CDR3 size: 14 residues. V gave up 11 bases and J gave up 2 bases; unmatched junction bases: 7. CDR1 and CDR2 (germline): LNHDA, SQIVND (reference sequence). The CDR3 spells CAGRTGAGNQPQHF. For the CDR3, the DNA is TGTGCCGGACGGACAGGGGCCGGCAATCAGCCCCAGCATTTT. The variable domain in full, completed from reference TRBV19 and TRBJ1-5, reads DGGITQSPKYLFRKEGQNVTLSCEQNLNHDAMYWYRQDPGQGLRLIYYSQIVNDFQKGDIAEGYSVSREKKESFPLTVTSAQKNPTAFYLCAGRTGAGNQPQHFGDGTRLSIL.

The rearrangement uses TRBV7-2 and TRBJ2-3, with D tentatively TRBD1 (6 bases). Trimming took 5 bases from V and 4 from J, leaving 16 bases between them. Germline CDR1 and CDR2: SGHTA and FQGNSA. The length of the CDR3 is 15 residues. CDR3 nucleotides: TGTGCCAGCAGCAACAGACAGGCGTCGGCAGATACGCAGTATTTT. Translating it yields CASSNRQASADTQYF.